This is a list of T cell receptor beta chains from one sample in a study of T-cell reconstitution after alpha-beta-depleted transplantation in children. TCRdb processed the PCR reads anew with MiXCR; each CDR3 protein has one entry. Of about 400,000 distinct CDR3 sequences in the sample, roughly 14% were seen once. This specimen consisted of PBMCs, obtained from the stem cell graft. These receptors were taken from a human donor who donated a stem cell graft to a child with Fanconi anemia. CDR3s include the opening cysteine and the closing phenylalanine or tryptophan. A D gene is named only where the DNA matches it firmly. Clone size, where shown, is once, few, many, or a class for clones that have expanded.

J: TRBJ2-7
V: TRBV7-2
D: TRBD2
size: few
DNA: TGTGCCAGCAGTCTAGTAGTGACTAGCAGCTACGAGCAGTACTTC
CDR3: CASSLVVTSSYEQYF

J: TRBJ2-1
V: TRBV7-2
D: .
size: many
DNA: TGTGCCAGCAGCTTAGGGACGAGTCGGGGCAATGAGCAGTTCTTC
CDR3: CASSLGTSRGNEQFF

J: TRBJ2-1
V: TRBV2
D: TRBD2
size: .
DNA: TGTGCCAGCAGCCCTAGCGGGATCCGAATGGAGCAGTTCTTC
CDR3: CASSPSGIRMEQFF

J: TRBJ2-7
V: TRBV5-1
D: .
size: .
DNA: TGCGCCAGCAGCGGAGTCGAAGCTTTCTCCTACGAGCAGTACTTC
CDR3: CASSGVEAFSYEQYF

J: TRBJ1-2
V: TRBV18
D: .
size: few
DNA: TGTGCCAGCTCACCCTCCTCGGACGGCTACACCTTC
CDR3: CASSPSSDGYTF

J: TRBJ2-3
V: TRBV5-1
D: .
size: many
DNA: TGCGCCAGCAGCCGGGACGGCTCAGAAACAGATACGCAGTATTTT
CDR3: CASSRDGSETDTQYF

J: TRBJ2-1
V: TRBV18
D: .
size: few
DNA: TGTGCCAGCTCACTAACCGGGCTAGTGAACAATGAGCAGTTCTTC
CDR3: CASSLTGLVNNEQFF

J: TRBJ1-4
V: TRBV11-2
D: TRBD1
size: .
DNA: TGTGCCAGCAGCTTAGATCCTTGGAGACAGGGCCTACTTTTT
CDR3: CASSLDPWRQGLLF

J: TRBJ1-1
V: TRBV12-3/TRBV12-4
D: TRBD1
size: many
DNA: TGTGCCAGCAGGGGATTGACAGGGATTGGAGAAGCTTTCTTT
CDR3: CASRGLTGIGEAFF

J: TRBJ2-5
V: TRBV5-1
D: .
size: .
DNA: TGCGCCAGCAGACGTGATGGGGGAGGTGGAGAGACCCAGTACTTC
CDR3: CASRRDGGGGETQYF

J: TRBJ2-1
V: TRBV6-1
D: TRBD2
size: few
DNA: TGTGCCAGCGTGGGGTCGGCGGGGGACTCCTACAATGAGCAGTTCTTC
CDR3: CASVGSAGDSYNEQFF

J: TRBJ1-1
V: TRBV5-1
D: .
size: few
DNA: TGCGCCAGCAGCTTAACGGCGGAAACTGAAGCTTTCTTT
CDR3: CASSLTAETEAFF

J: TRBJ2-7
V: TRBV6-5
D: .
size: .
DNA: TGTGCCAGCAGTTACACCTCGGGTCATAAGCGGTACGAGCAGTACTTC
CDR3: CASSYTSGHKRYEQYF

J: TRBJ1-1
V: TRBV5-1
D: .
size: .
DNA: TGCGCCAGCAGCTTTTCCCGGGGAGGGAACACTGAAGCTTTCTTT
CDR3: CASSFSRGGNTEAFF

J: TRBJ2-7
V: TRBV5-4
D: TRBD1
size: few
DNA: TGTGCCAGCAGTCGGACAGGCGAAAGCTACGAGCAGTACTTC
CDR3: CASSRTGESYEQYF

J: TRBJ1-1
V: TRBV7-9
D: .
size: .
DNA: TGTGCCAGCAGCTTAGACCACCGGGAATGGACTGAAGCTTTCTTT
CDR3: CASSLDHREWTEAFF

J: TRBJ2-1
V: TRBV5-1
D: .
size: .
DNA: TGCGCCAGCAAGGCTCGGACGAATGATTACAATGAGCAGTTCTTC
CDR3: CASKARTNDYNEQFF

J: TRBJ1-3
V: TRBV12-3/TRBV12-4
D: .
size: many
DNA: TGTGCCAGCAGCAGGAGTACTGGAAACACCATATATTTT
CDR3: CASSRSTGNTIYF

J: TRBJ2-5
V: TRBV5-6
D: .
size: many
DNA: TGTGCCAGCAGCTTGGACGTGGACGAGGAGACCCAGTACTTC
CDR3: CASSLDVDEETQYF

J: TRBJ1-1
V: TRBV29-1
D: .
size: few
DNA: TGCAGCGTCCAGGAAGCAGGGAACACTGAAGCTTTCTTT
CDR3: CSVQEAGNTEAFF

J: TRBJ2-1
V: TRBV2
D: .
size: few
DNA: TGTGCCAGCAGTGGGGCAGGGGAGTTCTTC
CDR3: CASSGAGEFF

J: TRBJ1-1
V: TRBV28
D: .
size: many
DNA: TGTGCCAGCAGCCTCGGGCTAATGAACACTGAAGCTTTCTTT
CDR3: CASSLGLMNTEAFF

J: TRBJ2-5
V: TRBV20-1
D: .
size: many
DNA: TGCAGTGCTAAATACAGAGGCGAGACCCAGTACTTC
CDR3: CSAKYRGETQYF

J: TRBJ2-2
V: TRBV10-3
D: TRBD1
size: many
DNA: TGTGCCATCAGTGGGACAGGATCCACCGGGGAGCTGTTTTTT
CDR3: CAISGTGSTGELFF

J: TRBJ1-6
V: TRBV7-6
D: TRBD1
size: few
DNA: TGTGCCAGCAGCTTAGATCCTCCCGGGACAGGGAATAATTCACCCCTCCACTTT
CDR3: CASSLDPPGTGNNSPLHF

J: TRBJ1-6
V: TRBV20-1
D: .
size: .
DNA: TGCAGTGCTATGGAGAGCTCCTATAATTCACCCCTCCACTTT
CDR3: CSAMESSYNSPLHF

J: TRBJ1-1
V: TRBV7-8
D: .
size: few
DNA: TGTGCCAGCACCCCCAATCGGAACACTGAAGCTTTCTTT
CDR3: CASTPNRNTEAFF

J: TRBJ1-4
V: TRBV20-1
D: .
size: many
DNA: TGCAGTGCCCGCGGGACCCAAAGGACTAATGAAAAACTGTTTTTT
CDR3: CSARGTQRTNEKLFF

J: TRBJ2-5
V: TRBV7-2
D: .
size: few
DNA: TGTGCCAGCAGCTTAGAAGACGCGACCCAGTACTTC
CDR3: CASSLEDATQYF

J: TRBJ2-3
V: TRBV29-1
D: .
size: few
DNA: TGCAGCGCCGGACGGGACGTAAGCACAGATACGCAGTATTTT
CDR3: CSAGRDVSTDTQYF

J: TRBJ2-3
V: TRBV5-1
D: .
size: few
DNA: TGCGCCAGCAGCTTGGCCCACCCAACCGACCCGCAGTATTTT
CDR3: CASSLAHPTDPQYF

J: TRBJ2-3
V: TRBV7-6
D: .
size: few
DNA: TGTGCCAGCAGCTTGATGCTGCCGGGACTCGGGGCGTCGGATACGCAGTATTTT
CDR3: CASSLMLPGLGASDTQYF

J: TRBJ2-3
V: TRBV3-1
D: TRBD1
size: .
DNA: TGTGCCAGCAGCCCCGACAGGGTTTCCACAGATACGCAGTATTTT
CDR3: CASSPDRVSTDTQYF

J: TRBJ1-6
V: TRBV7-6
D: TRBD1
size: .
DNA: TGTGCCAGCAGCTCATTAGATCCGGGACAGGCCAATTCACCCCTCCACTTT
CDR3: CASSSLDPGQANSPLHF

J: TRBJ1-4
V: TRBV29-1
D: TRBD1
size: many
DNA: TGCAGCGTGAAACCGGGACAGGGGCGTCTTGAGGATGAAAAACTGTTTTTT
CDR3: CSVKPGQGRLEDEKLFF

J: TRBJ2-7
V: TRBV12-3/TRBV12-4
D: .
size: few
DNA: TGTGCCAGCAGCCCTCTTAGGGGGAGCGAGCAGTACTTC
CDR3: CASSPLRGSEQYF

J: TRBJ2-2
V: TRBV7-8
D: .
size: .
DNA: TGTGCCACCACGAAATTGAGCGGGCCCACGACCGGGGAGCTGTTTTTT
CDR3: CATTKLSGPTTGELFF

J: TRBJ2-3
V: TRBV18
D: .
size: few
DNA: TGTGCCAGCTCACCGGAACAGGTCACAGATACGCAGTATTTT
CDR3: CASSPEQVTDTQYF

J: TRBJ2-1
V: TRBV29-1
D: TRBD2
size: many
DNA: TGCAGCGTTGTAAGTACTAGCGGTGACAATGAGCAGTTCTTC
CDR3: CSVVSTSGDNEQFF

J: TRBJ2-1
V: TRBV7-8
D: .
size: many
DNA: TGTGCCAGCAGCCCCCGGGGCGGTTCCTACAATGAGCAGTTCTTC
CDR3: CASSPRGGSYNEQFF

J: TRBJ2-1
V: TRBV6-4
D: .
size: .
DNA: TGTGCCAGCAGCGCCTCGACTAGCTCCTACAATGAGCAGTTCTTC
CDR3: CASSASTSSYNEQFF

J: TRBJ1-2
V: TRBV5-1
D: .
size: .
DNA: TGCGCCAGCAGCGGACCGGGGGACGGCTACACCTTC
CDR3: CASSGPGDGYTF

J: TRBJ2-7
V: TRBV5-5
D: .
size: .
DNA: TGTGCCTGCAGCTTTGCCCCCGGCGGCTCCTACGAGCAGTACTTC
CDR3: CACSFAPGGSYEQYF

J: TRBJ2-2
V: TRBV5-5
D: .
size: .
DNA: TGTGCCAGCAGCTTGGCCTATCCGGGGTCCGCGAACACCGGGGAGCTGTTTTTT
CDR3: CASSLAYPGSANTGELFF

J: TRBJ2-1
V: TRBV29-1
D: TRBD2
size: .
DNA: TGCAGCGTCGCGGGAGTGTCCTACAATGAGCAGTTCTTC
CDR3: CSVAGVSYNEQFF

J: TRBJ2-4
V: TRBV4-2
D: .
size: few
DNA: TGTGCCAGCAGCCAAGGGACTCGGGGGCTGGCCAAAAACATTCAGTACTTC
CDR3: CASSQGTRGLAKNIQYF

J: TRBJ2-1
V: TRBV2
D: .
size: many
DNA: TGTGCCAGCAGTGAGGGCCTCGGGGCCTACAATGAGCAGTTCTTC
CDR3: CASSEGLGAYNEQFF

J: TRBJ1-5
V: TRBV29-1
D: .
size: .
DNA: TGCAGTGTCTATGAGGCCAATCAGCCCCAGCATTTT
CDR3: CSVYEANQPQHF

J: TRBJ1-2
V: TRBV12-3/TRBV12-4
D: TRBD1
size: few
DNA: TGTGCCAGCAGCCCCGGGACAGGGGTCCTCGGCTACACCTTC
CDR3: CASSPGTGVLGYTF

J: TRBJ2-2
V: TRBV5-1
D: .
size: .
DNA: TGCGCCAGCCGGACAGAAGACACCGGGGAGCTGTTTTTT
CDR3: CASRTEDTGELFF

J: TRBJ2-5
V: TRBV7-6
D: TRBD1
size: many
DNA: TGTGCCAGTACTGGGGACAGGGTGGAGACCCAGTACTTC
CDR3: CASTGDRVETQYF

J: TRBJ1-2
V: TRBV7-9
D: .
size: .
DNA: TGTGCCAGCAGCCCTAGCGAAGGCTACACCTTC
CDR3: CASSPSEGYTF

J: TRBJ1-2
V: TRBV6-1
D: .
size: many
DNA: TGTGCCAGCAGTGAAATAGTGGGGAGGATTGATGGCTACACCTTC
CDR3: CASSEIVGRIDGYTF

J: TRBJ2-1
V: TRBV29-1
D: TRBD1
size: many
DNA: TGCAGCGTTGAACGGACAGGGGGCTCTAGCTCCTACAATGAGCAGTTCTTC
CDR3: CSVERTGGSSSYNEQFF

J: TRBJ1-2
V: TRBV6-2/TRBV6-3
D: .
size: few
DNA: TGTGCCACCTTTACTCGGACCAACTATGGCTACACCTTC
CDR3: CATFTRTNYGYTF

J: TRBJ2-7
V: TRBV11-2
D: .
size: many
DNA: TGTGCCAGCAGCTTGGTGGAGCAGTACTTC
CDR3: CASSLVEQYF

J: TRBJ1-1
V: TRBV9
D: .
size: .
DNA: TGTGCCAGCAGCGTAGACCCCGGGACAACGACTGAAGCTTTCTTT
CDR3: CASSVDPGTTTEAFF

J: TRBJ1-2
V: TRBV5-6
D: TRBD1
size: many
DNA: TGTGCCAGCAGCGGCAGGGACAGGGCTGGTGGCTACACCTTC
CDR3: CASSGRDRAGGYTF

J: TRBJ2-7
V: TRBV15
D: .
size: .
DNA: TGTGCCACAGGGCAGGGATACTACGAGCAGTACTTC
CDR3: CATGQGYYEQYF